These 10 T cell receptor beta chains originate from one sample sequenced in a study of T-cell memory formation after mild COVID-19. TCRdb re-called the 5' RACE reads through MiXCR, storing one row per CDR3 protein. The sample consists of approximately 400,000 distinct CDR3 sequences, 20% to 25% of them appearing once. Sequenced sample: PBMCs or a T cell subset sorted from them (not recorded which). The source is an adult woman who had mild COVID-19 (a few samples of this study predate the infection). Cell type and time point are not known.

V usage is TRBV6-2 or TRBV6-3 and J usage is TRBJ2-4; maybe TRBD2 (5 bases). The CDR3 is 18 residues long. The V gene's germline CDR1 is MNHEY and CDR2 SVGEGT. Trimming took off 6 bases at V and 3 bases at J, with 24 bases between the two ends. CDR3 DNA sequence: TGTGCCAGCAGCTTACAAAGCGTTTGGGAGATCGGCAAAAACATTCAGTACTTC. Translation gives CASSLQSVWEIGKNIQYF.

This sequence joins TRBV4-1 and TRBJ2-1, with TRBD2 matching 11 bases. Germline assignment: CDR1 MGHRA and CDR2 YSYEKL. This CDR3 spans 17 amino acids. The V gene end was trimmed by 2 bases and the J gene end by 1 base; junction bases not matched to a gene: 4. In nucleotides, the CDR3 is TGCGCCAGCAGCCAACGTAGCGGGGGGGCGTCCTACAATGAGCAGTTCTTC. This encodes CASSQRSGGASYNEQFF.

This clonotype has more than one count but fewer than ten. The CDR3 DNA reads TGTGCCAGCAGTACCATCGACAGGGGACAAGACTACACCTTC. Translated, it gives CASSTIDRGQDYTF. V usage is TRBV6-2 or TRBV6-3 and J usage is TRBJ1-2; 8 positions match TRBD1. The germline V gene encodes CDR1 MNHEY and CDR2 SVGEGT. The CDR3 spans 14 residues. V lost 5 bases to trimming and J lost 10 bases; unmatched junction nucleotides: 12.

The V gene is TRBV12-3 or TRBV12-4, the J gene TRBJ1-5; the D is unclear. CDR3 size: 16 residues. The ends were cut back, 6 bases at V and 2 bases at J, with 17 bases in the middle. Here the CDR3 reads CASSDGITRGNQPQHF. In nucleotides, the CDR3 is TGTGCCAGCAGCGATGGGATCACCCGGGGCAATCAGCCCCAGCATTTT.

The genes are TRBV24-1 and TRBJ2-5; 13 nucleotides match TRBD2. The CDR3 extends over 17 amino acids. V gave up 4 bases and J gave up 2 bases; unmatched junction bases: 6. The germline CDR1 and CDR2 sequences are KGHDR and SFDVKD. CDR3 nucleotides: TGTGCCACCAGTGACCCACTAGCGGGGGGGATTCAAGAGACCCAGTACTTC. Translated, it gives CATSDPLAGGIQETQYF.

This chain joins TRBV7-9 and TRBJ2-7, with a tentative D call TRBD1 (6 bases). This CDR3 has 16 amino acids. V lost 0 bases and J lost 6, with 18 bases in between. CDR1 SEHNR and CDR2 FQNEAQ come from the germline V gene (reference sequence). CDR3 sequence: CASSLAGVHKQGEQYF. CDR3 coding DNA: TGTGCCAGCAGCTTAGCCGGGGTTCACAAACAGGGCGAGCAGTACTTC.

This sequence joins TRBV20-1 and TRBJ1-1; D gene unclear. CDR1 DFQATT and CDR2 SNEGSKA come from the germline V gene (reference sequence). Trimming shortened V by 1 base and J by 1 base, and 10 bases separated the two germline ends. This CDR3 is built from 14 residues. The CDR3 nucleotides are TGCAGTGCTAGAGTTTGGGTAGAGAACACTGAAGCTTTCTTT. Translating it yields CSARVWVENTEAFF.

The chain uses TRBV12-3 or TRBV12-4 and TRBJ1-2; 9 positions match TRBD1. Trimming cost V 6 bases and J 6 bases; bases outside gene matches: 5. CDR3 size: 13 residues. In DNA, the CDR3 is TGTGCCAGCAGATGGACAGGGGATAATGGCTACACCTTC. This codes for CASRWTGDNGYTF.

The rearrangement joins TRBV6-6 to TRBJ1-2; D is uncertain. CDR1 MNHNY and CDR2 SVGAGI come from the germline V gene (reference sequence). V was cut by 7 bases and J by 4 bases, with 19 bases left in between. The CDR3 has 15 residues. CDR3 sequence (DNA): TGTGCCAGCACAAAAAACCTAGGGAATCCCTATGGCTACACCTTC. Translation: CASTKNLGNPYGYTF.

The sample holds many counts of this clonotype. The DNA for the CDR3 is TGTGCCAGCAGCCCGAAAAGGGGCCCCTCAGAGGGAACTTTCTTT. Translated: CASSPKRGPSEGTFF. J is TRBJ1-1 and V is TRBV4-2; perhaps TRBD1 as D (5 bases). The CDR3 contains 15 residues. Between the trimmed V and J ends, which lost 4 bases and 12 bases, there was a span of 24 bases. CDR1 is LGHNA and CDR2 is YNFKEQ in the germline V gene.